What follows is one TCR beta chain and its context. Sequenced by immunoSEQ multiplex PCR; TCRdb stores in-frame clones only, minus some. The table lists fewer than 150,000 clones, over 75% of them singletons. CDR3 length equals 15 residues. V dropped 5 bases and J dropped 2 bases, with 12 bases sitting between them. Germline V gene sequence: CDR1 LGHDT, CDR2 YNNKEL (reference sequence). The sample belongs to a study of blood T cell repertoires in COVID-19. This receptor was identified in a woman between 55 and 75 years old with acute or convalescent COVID-19. Sequencing input: peripheral blood. The chain carries TRBV3-1 (or the pseudogene TRBV3-2) and TRBJ1-4; the D is unclear. In nucleotides, the CDR3 is TGTGCCAGCAGCACCGGAGTCCGCACTAATGAAAAACTGTTTTTT. This encodes CASSTGVRTNEKLFF.